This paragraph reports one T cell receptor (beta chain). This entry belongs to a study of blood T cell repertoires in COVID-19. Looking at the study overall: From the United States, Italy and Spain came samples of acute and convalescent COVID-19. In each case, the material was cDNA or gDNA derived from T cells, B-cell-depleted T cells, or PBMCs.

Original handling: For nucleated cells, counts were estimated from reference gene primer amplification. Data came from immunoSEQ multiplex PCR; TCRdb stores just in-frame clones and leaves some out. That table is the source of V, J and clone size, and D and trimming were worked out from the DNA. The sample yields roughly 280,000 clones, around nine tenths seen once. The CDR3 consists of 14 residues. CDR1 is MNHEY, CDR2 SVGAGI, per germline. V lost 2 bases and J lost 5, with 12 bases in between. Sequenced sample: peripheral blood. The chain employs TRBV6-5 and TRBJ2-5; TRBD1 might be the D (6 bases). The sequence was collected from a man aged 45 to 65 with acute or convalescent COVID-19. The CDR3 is CASSYGVRGETQYF. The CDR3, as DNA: TGTGCCAGCAGTTACGGAGTGAGGGGGGAGACCCAGTACTTC.